Following are 11 T cell receptor beta chains from one sample sequenced in a study of T cell clonotyping in hematopoietic cell transplantation. Time point given: recipient sample about 28 days before transplant, after cytoreduction. The table came from immunoSEQ multiplex PCR; TCRdb's copy has only in-frame clones and leaves some out. The table has 65,000 to 80,000 clones, less than 96% seen once. The sequenced sample was peripheral blood mononuclear cells, obtained before stem cell transplant. Receptor source: a woman aged 50 to 65 with acute myeloid leukemia. Some clones in this sample may be carry-over from other donors' samples.

The chain recombines TRBV6-1 with TRBJ1-2; no clear D. V dropped 3 bases and J dropped 2 bases, with 13 bases sitting between them. CDR3 length: 15 amino acids. From germline, CDR1 is MNHNS and CDR2 SASEGT. DNA for the CDR3: TGTGCCAGCAGTGAGACCCGTGAGGCGAACTATGGCTACACCTTC. Translated, it gives CASSETREANYGYTF.

CDR3 loop: CASSVGGLAGKDTQYF. The DNA for the CDR3 is TGTGCCAGCAGCGTAGGGGGACTAGCGGGGAAAGATACGCAGTATTTT. The chain is built from TRBV9 and TRBJ2-3; 13 bases map to TRBD2. The CDR3 runs 16 residues. The V and J ends lost 0 bases and 5 bases, in that order; junction bases with no gene match: 3. Germline CDR1 SGDLS, CDR2 YYNGEE.

The gene calls are TRBV25-1 and TRBJ1-2; D uncertain. There are 14 residues in the CDR3. The germline gives CDR1 MGHDK, CDR2 SYGVNS. Trimming left V 4 bases short and J 2 bases short, with 11 bases between. The CDR3 loop reads CASSGPYANYGYTF. In DNA form, the CDR3 reads TGTGCCAGCAGTGGGCCCTACGCGAACTATGGCTACACCTTC.

J is TRBJ1-6 and V is TRBV15; no reliable D call. In germline, CDR1 is LNHNV, CDR2 YYDKDF (reference sequence). This CDR3 has 16 amino acids. V was cut by 2 bases and J by 7 bases, with 15 bases left in between. DNA of the CDR3: TGTGCCACCAGCAGAAAGGTGGACGCGGGAAATTCACCCCTCCACTTT. Its protein product is CATSRKVDAGNSPLHF.

V gene TRBV28 combines with J gene TRBJ2-1, with 10 bases fitting TRBD2. The CDR3 length is 16 residues. With 4 bases clipped from V and 4 bases from J, the junction kept 7 bases outside the gene matches. Looked up from germline, CDR1 is MDHEN and CDR2 is SYDVKM. DNA of the CDR3: TGTGCCAGCAGTTCCGTTAGCGGGAGGACTTACAATGAGCAGTTCTTC. This sequence encodes CASSSVSGRTYNEQFF.

The chain uses TRBV5-4 and TRBJ2-7; D is unresolved. Germline V gene sequence: CDR1 SGHNT, CDR2 YYREEE (reference sequence). The V and J ends lost 0 bases and 1 base respectively, with 5 bases between them. The CDR3 consists of 13 residues. The CDR3 region has the DNA TGTGCCAGCAGCTTGGACTGGTCCTACGAGCAGTACTTC. It translates to CASSLDWSYEQYF.

The chain uses TRBV28 and TRBJ2-7; no reliable D call. CDR1 is MDHEN, CDR2 SYDVKM, per germline. Between the trimmed V and J ends, which lost 6 bases and 4 bases, there was a span of 13 bases. This CDR3 region has 13 residues. This chain's CDR3 is CASRDPDEYEQYF. DNA of the CDR3: TGTGCCAGCAGGGATCCGGACGAATACGAGCAGTACTTC.

The chain couples TRBV28 to TRBJ1-4; D remains ambiguous. Germline loops: CDR1 MDHEN, CDR2 SYDVKM. Trimming took 5 bases from V and 6 from J, leaving 7 bases between them. The CDR3 extends over 12 amino acids. The CDR3 region has the DNA TGTGCCAGCAGTCTGACACATGAAAAACTGTTTTTT. Amino acid sequence: CASSLTHEKLFF. Variable domain in full (rest from reference TRBV28 and TRBJ1-4): DVKVTQSSRYLVKRTGEKVFLECVQDMDHENMFWYRQDPGLGLRLIYFSYDVKMKEKGDIPEGYSVSREKKERFSLILESASTNQTSMYLCASSLTHEKLFFGSGTQLSVL.

The CDR3 bases are TGTGCCAGCAGTGTAGGGCTCACCGGGGAGCTGTTTTTT. Residues: CASSVGLTGELFF. This sequence joins TRBV2 and TRBJ2-2; no clear D. V was clipped by 4 bases and J by 4 bases, with 7 bases between them. CDR1 is SNHLY and CDR2 is FYNNEI in the germline V gene. The CDR3 loop spans 13 amino acids.

CDR3 sequence: CASSNRWDEQYF. The CDR3 region has the DNA TGTGCCAGCAGTAACAGGTGGGACGAGCAGTACTTC. V and J are TRBV2 and TRBJ2-7; D perhaps matches TRBD1 (5 bases). This CDR3 has 12 amino acids. Germline assignment: CDR1 SNHLY and CDR2 FYNNEI. Trimming pared 5 bases from V and 5 bases from J, leaving 10 bases between.

Notes on this clone: The junction and the germline gene differ at one end; a read error may be behind it. This chain joins TRBV11-2 and TRBJ2-2; TRBD2 aligns across 7 bases. In germline, CDR1 is SGHAT, CDR2 FQNNGV. The CDR3 runs 17 residues. The CDR3 nucleotides read TGTGCCAGCAGCTTAGGCGGGGCGGGAGTGAACTCCGGGGAGCTGTTTTTT. This codes for CASSLGGAGVNSGELFF.